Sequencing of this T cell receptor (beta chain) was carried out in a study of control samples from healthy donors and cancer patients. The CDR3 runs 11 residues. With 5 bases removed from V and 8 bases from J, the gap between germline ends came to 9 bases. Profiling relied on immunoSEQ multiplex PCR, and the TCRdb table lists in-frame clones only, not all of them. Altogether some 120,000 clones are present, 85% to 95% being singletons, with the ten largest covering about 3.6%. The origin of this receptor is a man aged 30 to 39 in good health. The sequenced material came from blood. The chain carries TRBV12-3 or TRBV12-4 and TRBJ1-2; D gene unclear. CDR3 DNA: TGTGCCAGCAGTCTGGCCAGCGGCTACACCTTC. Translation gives CASSLASGYTF.